This TCR beta chain was sequenced during a study of glioma-infiltrating T cells. Using RNA template, CDR3s of TCR alpha and beta were amplified with iRepertoire arm-PCR. TCRdb re-analysed the multiplex PCR reads in MiXCR, keeping a single row per CDR3 protein. This sample yields 100,000 to 150,000 distinct CDR3 sequences, of which approximately 24% are seen a single time; about a quarter belongs to the top ten. In its sample, this clonotype was seen many times. The clonotype originates from a human donor with low-grade glioma or glioblastoma, undergoing nonglioma brain surgery, or in good health (not recorded which). Input material: glioma tissue, nonneoplastic brain tissue, or PBMCs (not recorded which).

CDR3 in DNA: TGCAGTGCCGGGTCAGCAGGCTACACCTTC. This encodes CSAGSAGYTF. The chain has TRBV20-1 and TRBJ1-2; unclear D gene. The ends were cut back, 6 bases at V and 8 bases at J, with 10 bases in the middle. The length of the CDR3 is 10 residues. Germline CDR1 and CDR2: DFQATT and SNEGSKA (reference sequence).